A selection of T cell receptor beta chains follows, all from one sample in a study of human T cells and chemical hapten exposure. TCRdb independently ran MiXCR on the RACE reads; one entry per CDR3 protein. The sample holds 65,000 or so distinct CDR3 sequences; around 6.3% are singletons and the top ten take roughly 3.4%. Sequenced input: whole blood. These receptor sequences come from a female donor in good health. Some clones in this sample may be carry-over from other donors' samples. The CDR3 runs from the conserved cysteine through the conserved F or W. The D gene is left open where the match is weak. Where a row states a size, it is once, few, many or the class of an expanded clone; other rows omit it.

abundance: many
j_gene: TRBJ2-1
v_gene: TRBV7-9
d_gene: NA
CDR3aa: CASSLGHGFEQFF
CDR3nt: TGTGCCAGCAGCTTAGGTCATGGCTTTGAGCAGTTCTTC

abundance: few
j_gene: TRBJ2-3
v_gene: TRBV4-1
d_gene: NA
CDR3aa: CASSQGTGVITDTQYF
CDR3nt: TGCGCCAGCAGCCAAGGTACCGGGGTTATCACAGATACGCAGTATTTT

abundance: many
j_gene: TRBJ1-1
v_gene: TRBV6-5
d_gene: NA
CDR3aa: CASSYSRGLSGTEAFF
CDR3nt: TGTGCCAGCAGTTACTCTCGGGGGCTGTCGGGAACTGAAGCTTTCTTT

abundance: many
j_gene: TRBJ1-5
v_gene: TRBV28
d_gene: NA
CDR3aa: CASTTPGKRDQPQHF
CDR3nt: TGTGCCAGCACGACACCGGGGAAGAGAGATCAGCCCCAGCATTTT

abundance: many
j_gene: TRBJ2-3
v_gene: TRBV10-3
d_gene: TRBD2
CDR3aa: CAISDGLAGGGTDTQYF
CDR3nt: TGTGCCATCAGTGACGGACTAGCGGGAGGTGGGACAGATACGCAGTATTTT

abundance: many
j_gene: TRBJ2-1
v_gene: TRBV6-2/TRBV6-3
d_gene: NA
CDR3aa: CASSYSGEYNEQFF
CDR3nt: TGTGCCAGCAGTTACTCGGGGGAGTACAATGAGCAGTTCTTC

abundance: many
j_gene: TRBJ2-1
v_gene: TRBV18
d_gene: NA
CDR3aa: CASSWGDPEQFF
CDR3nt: TGTGCCAGCTCATGGGGGGACCCAGAGCAGTTCTTC

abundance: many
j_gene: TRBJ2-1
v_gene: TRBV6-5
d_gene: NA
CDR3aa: CASSSVSAGSYNEQFF
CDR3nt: TGTGCCAGCAGTTCCGTGTCAGCAGGTAGCTACAATGAGCAGTTCTTC

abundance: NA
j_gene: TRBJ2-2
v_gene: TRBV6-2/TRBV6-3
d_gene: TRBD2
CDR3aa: CASRLAGASGELFF
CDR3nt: TGTGCCAGCAGGTTAGCGGGAGCATCCGGGGAGCTGTTTTTT

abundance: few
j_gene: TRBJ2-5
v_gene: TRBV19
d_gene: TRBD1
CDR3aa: CASSNPGTEETQYF
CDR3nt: TGTGCCAGTAGTAACCCCGGGACAGAGGAGACCCAGTACTTC

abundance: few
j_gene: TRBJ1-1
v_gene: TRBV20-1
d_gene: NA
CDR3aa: CSARDGTEAFF
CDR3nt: TGCAGTGCTAGAGATGGGACTGAAGCTTTCTTT

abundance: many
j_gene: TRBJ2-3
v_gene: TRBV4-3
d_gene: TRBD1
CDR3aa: CASSLGQEGDTQYF
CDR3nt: TGCGCCAGCAGCCTAGGACAGGAAGGAGATACGCAGTATTTT

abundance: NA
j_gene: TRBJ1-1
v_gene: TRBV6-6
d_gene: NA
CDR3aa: CASSWTHEAFF
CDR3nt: TGTGCCAGCAGCTGGACCCATGAAGCTTTCTTT

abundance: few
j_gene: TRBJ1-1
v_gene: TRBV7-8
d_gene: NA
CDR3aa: CASSRGVNTEAFF
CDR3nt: TGTGCCAGCAGCCGTGGCGTAAACACTGAAGCTTTCTTT

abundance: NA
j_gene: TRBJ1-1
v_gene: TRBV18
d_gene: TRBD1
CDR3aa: CASSTGVNTEAFF
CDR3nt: TGTGCCAGCTCGACAGGGGTAAACACTGAAGCTTTCTTT

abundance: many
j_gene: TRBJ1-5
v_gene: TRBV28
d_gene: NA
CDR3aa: CASSSGYSNQPQHF
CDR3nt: TGTGCCAGCAGTTCAGGGTATAGCAATCAGCCCCAGCATTTT

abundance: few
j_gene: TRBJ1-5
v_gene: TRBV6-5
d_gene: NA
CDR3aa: CASSYSARGNQPQHF
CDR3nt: TGTGCCAGCAGTTACTCGGCTAGGGGCAATCAGCCCCAGCATTTT

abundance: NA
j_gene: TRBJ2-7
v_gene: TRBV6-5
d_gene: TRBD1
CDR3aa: CASSIGTEYYEQYF
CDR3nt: TGTGCCAGCAGCATAGGGACAGAATACTACGAGCAGTACTTC

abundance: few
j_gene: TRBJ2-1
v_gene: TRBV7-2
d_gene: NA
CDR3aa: CASSPMGGRGGEQFF
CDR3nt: TGTGCCAGCAGCCCCATGGGCGGGAGAGGGGGTGAGCAGTTCTTC

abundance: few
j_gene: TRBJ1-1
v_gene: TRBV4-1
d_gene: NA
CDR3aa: CASSQEGLNTEAFF
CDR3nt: TGCGCCAGCAGCCAGGAGGGCCTGAACACTGAAGCTTTCTTT

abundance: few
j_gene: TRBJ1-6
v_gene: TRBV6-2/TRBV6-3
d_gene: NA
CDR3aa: CASSGAPGRNSPLHF
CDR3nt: TGTGCCAGCAGTGGGGCGCCGGGACGGAATTCACCCCTCCACTTT

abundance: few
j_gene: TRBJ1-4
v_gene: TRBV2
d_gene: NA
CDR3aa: CASSWLRTDANEKLFF
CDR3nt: TGTGCCAGCAGTTGGCTAAGGACAGACGCCAATGAAAAACTGTTTTTT

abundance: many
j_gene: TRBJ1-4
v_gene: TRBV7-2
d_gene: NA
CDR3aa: CASSLPETNNEKLFF
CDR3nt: TGTGCCAGCAGCTTACCAGAAACTAACAATGAAAAACTGTTTTTT

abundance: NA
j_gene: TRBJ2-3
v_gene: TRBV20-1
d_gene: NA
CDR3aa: CSAPGDSTDTQYF
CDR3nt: TGCAGTGCTCCCGGGGATAGCACAGATACGCAGTATTTT

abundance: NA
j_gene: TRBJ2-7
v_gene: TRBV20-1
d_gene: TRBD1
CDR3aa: CSAPRTGGYEQYF
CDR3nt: TGCAGTGCACCCCGGACAGGGGGCTACGAGCAGTACTTC

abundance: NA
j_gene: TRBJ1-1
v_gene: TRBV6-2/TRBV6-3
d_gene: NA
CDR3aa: CASSYWGKRAFF
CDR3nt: TGTGCCAGCAGTTACTGGGGGAAGAGAGCTTTCTTT

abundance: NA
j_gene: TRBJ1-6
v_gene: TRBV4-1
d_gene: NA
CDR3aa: CASSQDESGSVGSPLHF
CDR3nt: TGCGCCAGCAGCCAAGATGAAAGTGGGTCTGTTGGGTCACCCCTCCACTTT

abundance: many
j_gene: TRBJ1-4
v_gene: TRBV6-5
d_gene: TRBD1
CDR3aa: CASSHNRGEKLFF
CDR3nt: TGTGCCAGCAGTCACAACAGGGGTGAAAAACTGTTTTTT

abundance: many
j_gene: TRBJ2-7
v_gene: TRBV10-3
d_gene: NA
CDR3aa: CAISEADSLEQYF
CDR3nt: TGTGCCATCAGTGAGGCGGACTCCCTCGAGCAGTACTTC

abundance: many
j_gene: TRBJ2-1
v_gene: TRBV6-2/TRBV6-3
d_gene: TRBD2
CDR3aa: CASSYSGGHNEQFF
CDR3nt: TGTGCCAGCAGTTATAGCGGGGGACACAATGAGCAGTTCTTC

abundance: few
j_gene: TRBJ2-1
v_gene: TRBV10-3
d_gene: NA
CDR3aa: CAISDQNEQFF
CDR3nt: TGTGCCATCAGTGATCAGAATGAGCAGTTCTTC

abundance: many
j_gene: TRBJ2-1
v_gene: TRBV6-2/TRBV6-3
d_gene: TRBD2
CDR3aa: CASSSPGLAGGLQFF
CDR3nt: TGTGCCAGCAGTTCCCCGGGACTAGCGGGAGGACTGCAGTTCTTC

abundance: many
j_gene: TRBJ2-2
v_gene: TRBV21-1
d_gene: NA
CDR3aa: CARDSPEQGEKVANTGELFF
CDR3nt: TGTGCCAGGGATTCCCCTGAACAGGGGGAGAAGGTCGCGAACACCGGGGAGCTGTTTTTT

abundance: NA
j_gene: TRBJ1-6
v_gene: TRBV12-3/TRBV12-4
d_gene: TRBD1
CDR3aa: CASSGRTGDNSPLHF
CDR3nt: TGTGCCAGCAGCGGTCGGACAGGGGATAATTCACCCCTCCACTTT

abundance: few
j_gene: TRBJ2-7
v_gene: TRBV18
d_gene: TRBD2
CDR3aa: CASSPGVAGDYEQYF
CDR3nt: TGTGCCAGCTCCCCTGGGGTAGCGGGAGACTACGAGCAGTACTTC

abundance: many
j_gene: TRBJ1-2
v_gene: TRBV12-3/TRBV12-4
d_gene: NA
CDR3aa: CASTHSGRGYGYTF
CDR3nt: TGTGCCAGCACCCACTCCGGCAGAGGCTATGGCTACACCTTC

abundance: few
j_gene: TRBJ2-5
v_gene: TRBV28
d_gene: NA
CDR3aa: CASNSGGARRTQYF
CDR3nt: TGTGCCAGCAACTCAGGGGGGGCACGCCGGACCCAGTACTTC

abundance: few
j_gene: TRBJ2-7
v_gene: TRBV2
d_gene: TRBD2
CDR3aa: CASRAGTSGGSSYEQYF
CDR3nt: TGTGCCAGCAGGGCCGGGACTAGCGGAGGAAGCTCCTACGAGCAGTACTTC

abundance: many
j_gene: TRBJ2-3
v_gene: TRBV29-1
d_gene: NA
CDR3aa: CSVGDGLSTDTQYF
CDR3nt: TGCAGCGTTGGAGATGGACTTAGCACAGATACGCAGTATTTT

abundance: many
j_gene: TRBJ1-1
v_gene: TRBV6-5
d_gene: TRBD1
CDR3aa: CASSYEGALSRRAFF
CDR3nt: TGTGCCAGCAGTTACGAGGGGGCGCTCAGCCGACGGGCTTTCTTT

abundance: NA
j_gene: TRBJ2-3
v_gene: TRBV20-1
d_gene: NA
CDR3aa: CSAPSPRRFTDTQYF
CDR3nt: TGCAGTGCCCCCAGCCCCCGGAGGTTCACAGATACGCAGTATTTT

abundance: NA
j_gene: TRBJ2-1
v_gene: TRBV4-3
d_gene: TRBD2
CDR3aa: CASSQDTVGGGRDEQFF
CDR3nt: TGCGCCAGCAGCCAAGATACTGTCGGGGGAGGGCGAGATGAGCAGTTCTTC

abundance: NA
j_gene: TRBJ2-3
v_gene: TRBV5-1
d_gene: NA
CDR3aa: CASSDDSTDTQYF
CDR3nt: TGCGCCAGCAGCGATGACTCGACAGATACGCAGTATTTT

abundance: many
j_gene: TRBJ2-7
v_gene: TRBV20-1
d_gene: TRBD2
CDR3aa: CSAVTSGGGYEQYF
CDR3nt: TGCAGTGCCGTGACTAGCGGAGGGGGGTACGAGCAGTACTTC